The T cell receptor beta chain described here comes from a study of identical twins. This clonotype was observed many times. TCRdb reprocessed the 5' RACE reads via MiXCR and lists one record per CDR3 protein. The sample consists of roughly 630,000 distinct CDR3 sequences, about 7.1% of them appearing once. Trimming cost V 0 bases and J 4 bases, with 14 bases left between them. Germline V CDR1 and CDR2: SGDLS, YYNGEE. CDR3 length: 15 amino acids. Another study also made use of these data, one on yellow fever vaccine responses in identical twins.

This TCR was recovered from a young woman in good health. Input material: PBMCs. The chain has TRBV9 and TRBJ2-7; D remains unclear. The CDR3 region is CASSVAAAPLYEQYF. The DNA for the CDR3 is TGTGCCAGCAGCGTAGCGGCCGCCCCACTATACGAGCAGTACTTC.